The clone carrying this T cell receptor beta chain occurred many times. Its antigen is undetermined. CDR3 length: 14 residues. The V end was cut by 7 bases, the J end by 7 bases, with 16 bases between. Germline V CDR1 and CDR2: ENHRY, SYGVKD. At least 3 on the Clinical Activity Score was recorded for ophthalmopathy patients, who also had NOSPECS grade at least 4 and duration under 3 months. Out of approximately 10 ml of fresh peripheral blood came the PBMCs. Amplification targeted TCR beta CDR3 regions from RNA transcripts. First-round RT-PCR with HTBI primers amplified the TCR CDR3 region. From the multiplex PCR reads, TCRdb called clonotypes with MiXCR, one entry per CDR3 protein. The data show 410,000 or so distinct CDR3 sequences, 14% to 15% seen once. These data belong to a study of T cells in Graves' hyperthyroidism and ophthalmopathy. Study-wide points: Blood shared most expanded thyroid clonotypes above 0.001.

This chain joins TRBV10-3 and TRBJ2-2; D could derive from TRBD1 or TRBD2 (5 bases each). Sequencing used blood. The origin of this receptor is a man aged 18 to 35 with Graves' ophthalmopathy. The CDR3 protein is CAINRDVGLGELFF. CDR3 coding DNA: TGTGCCATCAATAGGGACGTAGGTCTCGGGGAGCTGTTTTTT.